A selection of T cell receptor beta chains follows, all from one sample in a study of control samples from healthy donors and cancer patients. Method: immunoSEQ multiplex PCR; TCRdb's copy keeps in-frame clones and lacks some. The sample carries about 140,000 clones, approximately 90% recorded once. The sequenced sample was blood. The source is a young woman in good health. Each CDR3 is given with its conserved first and last residue.

>TRBJ2-7|TRBV18
CASSPGLISYEQYF
>TRBJ2-1|TRBV6-5
CASSYDRDLNEQFF
>TRBJ2-4|TRBV11-3
CASSLEQGAIQYF
>TRBJ2-5|TRBV9
CASSVEGWRGETQYF
>TRBJ2-7|TRBV5-8
CASSFYPGEIHEQYF
>TRBJ2-7|TRBV3-1/TRBV3-2
CASSNRGLAGGSLEQYF
>TRBJ1-1|TRBV29-1
CSVAQQNTEAFF
>TRBJ2-1|TRBV10-3
CAINPAGIDNEQFF
>TRBJ2-7|TRBV11-2
CACREAGSEQYF
>TRBJ1-2|TRBV4-1
CASSQLDGGNYGYTF
>TRBJ1-1|TRBV5-1
CASSLDRANTEAFF
>TRBJ1-2|TRBV3-1/TRBV3-2
CASSRGDRGNNYGYTF
>TRBJ1-5|TRBV11-3
CASHGRGDQPQHF
>TRBJ1-4|TRBV5-1
CASSSDSPHEKLFF
>TRBJ1-1|TRBV29-1
CSVLGLLNTEAFF
>TRBJ2-1|TRBV5-1
CASSLKPGQGNNEQFF
>TRBJ1-2|TRBV11-2
CASSPGQGLVVYGYTF
>TRBJ2-7|TRBV3-1/TRBV3-2
CASSQEWGRAFEQYF
>TRBJ2-3|TRBV9
CASSTRMTSGTDTQYF
>TRBJ2-1|TRBV6-5
CASRGLAGADNEQFF
>TRBJ1-1|TRBV6-5
CASSYLDARQVFF
>TRBJ1-2|TRBV13
CASSARANYGYTF
>TRBJ2-6|TRBV18
CASSLGTAEANVLTF
>TRBJ1-1|TRBV19
CASSILAGGTEAFF
>TRBJ1-2|TRBV6-1
CASSELGTPGDGYTF
>TRBJ1-6|TRBV18
CASSPWARTETSPLHF
>TRBJ2-1|TRBV4-1
CASSQERPSPEQFF
>TRBJ1-2|TRBV19
CATGRGAGAYGYTF
>TRBJ1-6|TRBV9
CASSVVEGGNSPLHF
>TRBJ2-2|TRBV10-1
CASSAPGQIKNTGELFF
>TRBJ2-7|TRBV7-6
CASSLGGSASYEQYF
>TRBJ1-2|TRBV10-3
CAISGTPTGSYGYTF
>TRBJ1-4|TRBV9
CASSVGPGGTNEKLFF
>TRBJ2-1|TRBV28
CASSPALAGGHEQFF
>TRBJ1-1|TRBV9
CASSAGGSGGTEAFF
>TRBJ2-5|TRBV2
CASSKTEGEETQYF
>TRBJ2-7|TRBV19
CASGPGTGGPYEQYF
>TRBJ1-2|TRBV15
CATSTDRETHGYTF
>TRBJ1-1|TRBV11-2
CASSLDLEREAFF
>TRBJ1-3|TRBV6-5
CASSPTTGAGNTIYF
>TRBJ1-2|TRBV4-1
CASSVVLGGPTF
>TRBJ2-3|TRBV20-1
CSATATDTQYF